A selection of T cell receptor beta chains follows, all from one sample in a study of T-cell reconstitution after alpha-beta-depleted transplantation in children. TCRdb processed the PCR reads anew with MiXCR; each CDR3 protein has one entry. Among some 530,000 distinct CDR3 sequences, around 13% were seen once, and the ten largest hold approximately 5.4%. The sample consisted of PBMCs from the stem cell graft donor, taken from the stem cell graft. These TCRs come from a human donor who donated a stem cell graft to a child with combined immunodeficiency. Both conserved end residues are part of each CDR3. The order of the fields is V gene, CDR3 length, D gene, CDR3 protein. D genes are given only for firm matches.

>TRBV28|15|.
CASSFWEALQETQYF
>TRBV20-1|17|.
CSARDLMPRARADTQYF
>TRBV12-5|11|.
CASGITDTQYF
>TRBV12-3/TRBV12-4|15|.
CASSPRFLGSGELFF
>TRBV7-8|14|.
CASSRSGTLHEQFF
>TRBV24-1|15|.
CATSDTSGRGAEQYF
>TRBV20-1|17|TRBD1
CSARASGTGRSSYEQYF
>TRBV7-9|16|.
CASSLGRGQLTYEQYF
>TRBV6-2/TRBV6-3|12|.
CASSYFGHEQYF
>TRBV7-3|14|TRBD2
CASSLNGRTDTQYF
>TRBV5-1|14|.
CASSLVGTPDEQYF
>TRBV28|16|.
CASRSSMGGAGNEQFF
>TRBV15|15|TRBD1
CATSRDQGAGQPQHF
>TRBV11-1|19|TRBD2
CASSLTFKTGLAGADTQYF
>TRBV6-1|14|TRBD2
CASSDRLAWETQYF
>TRBV30|15|.
CAWSGRRKWVYEQYF
>TRBV12-3/TRBV12-4|15|TRBD1
CASSLWSGGSYEQYF
>TRBV7-2|16|TRBD2
CASSLVPGEGQETQYF
>TRBV5-1|15|TRBD1
CASSLQGQGYNEQFF
>TRBV10-3|15|.
CAISEGLATQETQYF
>TRBV29-1|13|.
CSVWQGGSYEQYF
>TRBV5-1|15|TRBD1
CASSDWTGNTGELFF
>TRBV4-3|13|.
CASSQRQNYEQYF
>TRBV5-1|16|TRBD1
CASSIGTGDRTDTQYF
>TRBV28|14|.
CASGSLDRSYEQYF
>TRBV9|15|TRBD1
CASSVAWTGDNEQFF
>TRBV6-1|16|.
CASRSGPFLDKNIQYF
>TRBV4-3|14|.
CASSQGRGYYEQYF
>TRBV10-3|14|.
CAISDQANNYGYTF
>TRBV3-1|14|.
CASSQGSEWGEAFF
>TRBV5-5|14|.
CASSLDPFSYEQYF
>TRBV24-1|15|.
CATSASDRTEHEQYF
>TRBV12-3/TRBV12-4|15|.
CASSPSQRITDTQYF
>TRBV12-3/TRBV12-4|15|.
CASSLQSGLWATQYF
>TRBV6-2/TRBV6-3|21|TRBD1
CASSYTRDRESSKNSYNEQFF
>TRBV9|14|TRBD1
CASSPGRGRAEAFF
>TRBV12-3/TRBV12-4|14|.
CASSFGHRSYEQYF
>TRBV11-2|11|.
CASSPGGELFF
>TRBV5-1|18|TRBD1
CASTVGFGNRGRTGELFF
>TRBV11-2|15|TRBD1
CASSQLTGRTYEQYF
>TRBV12-3/TRBV12-4|14|.
CASSLEGSYNEQFF
>TRBV3-1|16|TRBD1
CASSQDPWTGDSPLHF
>TRBV7-9|16|TRBD2
CASSTRAGGSYNEQFF
>TRBV10-3|15|.
CAISVEGFGANVLTF
>TRBV12-3/TRBV12-4|13|TRBD1
CASSLGDRGPQYF
>TRBV7-2|15|TRBD1
CASSLRGTGGFGYTF
>TRBV29-1|12|.
CSVWLGVGELFF
>TRBV4-1|16|TRBD2
CASSQAGGLVVYEQYF
>TRBV28|13|.
CATGPQEVRERFF